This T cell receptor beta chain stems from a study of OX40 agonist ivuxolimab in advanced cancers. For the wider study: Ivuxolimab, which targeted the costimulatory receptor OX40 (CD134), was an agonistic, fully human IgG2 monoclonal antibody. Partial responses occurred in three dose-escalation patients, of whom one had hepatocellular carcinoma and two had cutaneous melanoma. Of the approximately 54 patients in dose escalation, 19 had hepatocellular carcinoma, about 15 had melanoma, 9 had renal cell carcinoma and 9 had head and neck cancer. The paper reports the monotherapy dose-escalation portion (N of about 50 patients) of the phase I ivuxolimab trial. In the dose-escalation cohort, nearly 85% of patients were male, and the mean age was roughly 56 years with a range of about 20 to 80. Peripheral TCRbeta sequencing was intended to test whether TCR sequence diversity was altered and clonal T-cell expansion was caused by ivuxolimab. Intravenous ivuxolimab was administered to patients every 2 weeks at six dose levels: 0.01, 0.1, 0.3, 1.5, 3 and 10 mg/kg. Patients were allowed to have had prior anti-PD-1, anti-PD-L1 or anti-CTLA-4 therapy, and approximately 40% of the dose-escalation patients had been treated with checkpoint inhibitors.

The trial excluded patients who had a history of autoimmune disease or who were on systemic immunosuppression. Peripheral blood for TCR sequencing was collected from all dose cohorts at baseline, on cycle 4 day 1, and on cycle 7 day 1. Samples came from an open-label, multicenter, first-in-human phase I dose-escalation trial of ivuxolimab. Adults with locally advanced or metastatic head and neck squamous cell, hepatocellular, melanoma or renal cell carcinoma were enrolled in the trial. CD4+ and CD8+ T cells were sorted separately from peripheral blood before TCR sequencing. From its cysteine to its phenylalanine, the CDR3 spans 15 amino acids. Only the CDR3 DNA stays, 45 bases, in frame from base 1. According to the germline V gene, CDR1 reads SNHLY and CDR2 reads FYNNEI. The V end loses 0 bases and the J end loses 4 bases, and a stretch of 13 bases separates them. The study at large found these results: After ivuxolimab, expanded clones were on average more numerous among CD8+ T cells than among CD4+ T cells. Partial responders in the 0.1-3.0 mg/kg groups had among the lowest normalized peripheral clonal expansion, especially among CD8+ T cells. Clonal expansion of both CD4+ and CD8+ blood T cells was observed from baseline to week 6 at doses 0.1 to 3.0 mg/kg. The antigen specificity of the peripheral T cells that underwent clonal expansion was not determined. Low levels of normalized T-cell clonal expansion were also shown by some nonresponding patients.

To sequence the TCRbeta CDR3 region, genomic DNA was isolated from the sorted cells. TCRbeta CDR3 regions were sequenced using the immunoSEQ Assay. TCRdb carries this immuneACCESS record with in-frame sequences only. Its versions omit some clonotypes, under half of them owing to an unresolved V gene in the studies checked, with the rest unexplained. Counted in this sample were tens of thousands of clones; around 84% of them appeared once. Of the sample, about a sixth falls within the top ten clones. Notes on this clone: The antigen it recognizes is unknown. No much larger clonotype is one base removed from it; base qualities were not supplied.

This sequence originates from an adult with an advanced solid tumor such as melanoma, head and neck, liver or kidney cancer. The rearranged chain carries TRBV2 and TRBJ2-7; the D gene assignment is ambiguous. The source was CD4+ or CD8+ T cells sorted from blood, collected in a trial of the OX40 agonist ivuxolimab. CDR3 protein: CASSEARGRSYEQYF. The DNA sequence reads TGTGCCAGCAGTGAAGCTCGAGGACGGTCATACGAGCAGTACTTC.